This T cell receptor (beta chain) was observed in a study of CD8+ T cells in alopecia areata. Study as a whole: Tofacitinib administration to treated patients was oral, at 5 to 10 mg twice daily. Affected scalp percentage determined the severity score of treated patients. Study findings and constraints: Numerous clones, expanded in lesions, remained in scalp and blood during tofacitinib.

With respect to this clone: Its matching antigen is unknown.

As the sequencing template, cDNA was produced by extracting RNA and reverse transcribing it. Profiled with immunoSEQ multiplex PCR; TCRdb holds only in-frame clones, not every one. The table records fewer than 110,000 clones, 84% of them present only once. As to treatment: oral pan-JAK inhibitor, 5-10 mg twice daily. Alopecia areata patients provided lesional scalp punch biopsies and peripheral blood, both collected for the study. From germline, CDR1 is SEHNR and CDR2 FQNEAQ (reference sequence). This CDR3 contains 17 residues. V lost 4 bases to trimming and J lost 9 bases; unmatched junction nucleotides: 15.

The rearrangement joins TRBV7-9 to TRBJ2-1; 10 nucleotides agree with TRBD2. Sample: CD8+ T cells sorted from blood, taken at week 24, from a patient treated with tofacitinib. This TCR was sampled from a human donor with alopecia areata. The CDR3 spells CASSSDPPSGGLGEQFF. In DNA, the CDR3 is TGTGCCAGCAGCTCAGACCCCCCTAGCGGGGGCCTGGGTGAGCAGTTCTTC.